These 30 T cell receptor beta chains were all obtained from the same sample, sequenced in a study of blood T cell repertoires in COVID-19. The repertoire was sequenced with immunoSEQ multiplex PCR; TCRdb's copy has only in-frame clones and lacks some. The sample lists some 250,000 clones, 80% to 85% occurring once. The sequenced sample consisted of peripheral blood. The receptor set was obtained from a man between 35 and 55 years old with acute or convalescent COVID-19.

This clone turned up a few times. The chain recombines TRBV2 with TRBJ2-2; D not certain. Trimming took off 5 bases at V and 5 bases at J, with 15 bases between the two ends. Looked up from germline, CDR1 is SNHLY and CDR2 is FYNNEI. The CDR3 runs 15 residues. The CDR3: CASSLGPSRTGELFF. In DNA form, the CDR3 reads TGTGCCAGCAGTTTGGGCCCCTCCAGGACCGGGGAGCTGTTTTTT. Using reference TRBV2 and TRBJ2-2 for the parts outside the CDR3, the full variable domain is EPEVTQTPSHQVTQMGQEVILRCVPISNHLYFYWYRQILGQKVEFLVSFYNNEISEKSEIFDDQFSVERPDGSNFTLKIRSTKLEDSAMYFCASSLGPSRTGELFFGEGSRLTVL.

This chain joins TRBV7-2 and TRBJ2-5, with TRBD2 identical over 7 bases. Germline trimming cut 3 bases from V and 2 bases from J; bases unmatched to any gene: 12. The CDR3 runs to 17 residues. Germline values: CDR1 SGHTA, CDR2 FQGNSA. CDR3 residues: CASSFDGRGRPQETQYF. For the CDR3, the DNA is TGTGCCAGCAGCTTTGACGGACGCGGGAGACCTCAAGAGACCCAGTACTTC.

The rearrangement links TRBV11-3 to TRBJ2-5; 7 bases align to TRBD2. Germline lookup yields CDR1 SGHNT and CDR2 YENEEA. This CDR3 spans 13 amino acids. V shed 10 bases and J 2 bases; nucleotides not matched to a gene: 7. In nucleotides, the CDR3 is TGTGCCACCGGCGAGCGGGGACAAGAGACCCAGTACTTC. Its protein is CATGERGQETQYF.

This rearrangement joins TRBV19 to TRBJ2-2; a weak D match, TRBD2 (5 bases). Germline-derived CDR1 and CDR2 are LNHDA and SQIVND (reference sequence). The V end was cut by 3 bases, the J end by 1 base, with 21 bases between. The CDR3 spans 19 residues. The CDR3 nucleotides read TGTGCCAGTAGTATCGAACAGTTCCGCCCGGCGGGGAACACCGGGGAGCTGTTTTTT. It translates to CASSIEQFRPAGNTGELFF.

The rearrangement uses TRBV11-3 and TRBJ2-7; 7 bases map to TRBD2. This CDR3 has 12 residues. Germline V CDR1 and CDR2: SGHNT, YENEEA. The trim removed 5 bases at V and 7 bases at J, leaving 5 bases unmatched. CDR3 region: CASSHPGREQYF. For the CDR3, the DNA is TGTGCCAGCAGCCACCCCGGGAGGGAGCAGTACTTC.

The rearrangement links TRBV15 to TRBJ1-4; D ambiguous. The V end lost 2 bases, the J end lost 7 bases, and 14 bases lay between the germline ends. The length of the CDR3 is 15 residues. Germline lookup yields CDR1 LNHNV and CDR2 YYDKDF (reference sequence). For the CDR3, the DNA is TGTGCCACCAGCAGAATAAAACTCGGTCGTGAAAAACTGTTTTTT. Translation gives CATSRIKLGREKLFF.

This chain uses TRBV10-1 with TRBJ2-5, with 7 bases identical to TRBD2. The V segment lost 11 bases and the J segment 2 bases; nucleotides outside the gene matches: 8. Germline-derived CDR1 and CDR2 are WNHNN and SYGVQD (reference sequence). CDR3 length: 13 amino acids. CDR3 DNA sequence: TGCGCCTCAGCGACTAGCCTACAAGAGACCCAGTACTTC. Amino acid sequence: CASATSLQETQYF.

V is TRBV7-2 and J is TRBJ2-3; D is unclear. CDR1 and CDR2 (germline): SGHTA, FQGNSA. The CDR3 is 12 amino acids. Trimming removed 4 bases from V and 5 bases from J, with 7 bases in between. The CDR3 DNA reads TGTGCCAGCAGCTGGCACCTAGATACGCAGTATTTT. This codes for CASSWHLDTQYF. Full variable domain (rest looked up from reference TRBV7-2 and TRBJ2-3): GAGVSQSPSNKVTEKGKDVELRCDPISGHTALYWYRQSLGQGLEFLIYFQGNSAPDKSGLPSDRFSAERTGGSVSTLTIQRTQQEDSAVYLCASSWHLDTQYFGPGTRLTVL.

The DNA for the CDR3 is TGTGCCAGCAGCAAGACAGGGGGAGGAAACATTCAGTACTTC. It yields the protein CASSKTGGGNIQYF. The genes are TRBV9 and TRBJ2-4; 9 nucleotides agree with TRBD1. With V trimmed by 4 bases and J by 6 bases, 5 bases remained unmatched. Germline CDR1 is SGDLS and CDR2 is YYNGEE. This CDR3 region has 14 residues.

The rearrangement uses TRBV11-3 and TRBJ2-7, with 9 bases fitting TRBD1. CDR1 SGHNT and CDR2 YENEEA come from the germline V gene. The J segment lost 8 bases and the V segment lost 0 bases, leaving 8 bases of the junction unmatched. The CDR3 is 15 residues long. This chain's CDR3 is CASSLEGQGPTQQYF. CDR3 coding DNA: TGTGCCAGCAGCTTAGAGGGACAGGGCCCGACTCAGCAGTACTTC.

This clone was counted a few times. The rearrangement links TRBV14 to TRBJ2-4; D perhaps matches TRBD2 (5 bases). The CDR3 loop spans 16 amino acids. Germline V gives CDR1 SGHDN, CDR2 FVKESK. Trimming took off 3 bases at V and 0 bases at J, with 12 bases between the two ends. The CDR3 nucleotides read TGTGCCAGCAGCCAGAACTTACTAGTAGCCAAAAACATTCAGTACTTC. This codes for CASSQNLLVAKNIQYF.

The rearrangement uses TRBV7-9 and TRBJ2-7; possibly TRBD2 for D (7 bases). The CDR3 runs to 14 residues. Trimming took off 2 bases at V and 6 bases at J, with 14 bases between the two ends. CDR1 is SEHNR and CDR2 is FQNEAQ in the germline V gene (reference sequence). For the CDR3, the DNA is TGTGCCAGCAGCTTAAACCAGGGAGGGGGCGAGCAGTACTTC. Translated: CASSLNQGGGEQYF.

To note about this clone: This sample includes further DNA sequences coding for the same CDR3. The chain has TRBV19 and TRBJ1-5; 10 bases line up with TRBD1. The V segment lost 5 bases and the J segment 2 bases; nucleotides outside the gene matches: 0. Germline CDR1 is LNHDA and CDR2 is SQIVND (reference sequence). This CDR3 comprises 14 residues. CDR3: CASSGTGGNQPQHF. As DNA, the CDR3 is TGTGCCAGTAGTGGGACAGGGGGCAATCAGCCCCAGCATTTT.

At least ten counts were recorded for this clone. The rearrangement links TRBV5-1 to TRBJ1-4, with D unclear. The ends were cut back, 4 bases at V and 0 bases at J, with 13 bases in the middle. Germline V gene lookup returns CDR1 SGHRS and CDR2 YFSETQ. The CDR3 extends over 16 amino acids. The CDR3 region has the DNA TGCGCCAGCAGCCCCGGGAGTTCGGCAACTAATGAAAAACTGTTTTTT. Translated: CASSPGSSATNEKLFF.

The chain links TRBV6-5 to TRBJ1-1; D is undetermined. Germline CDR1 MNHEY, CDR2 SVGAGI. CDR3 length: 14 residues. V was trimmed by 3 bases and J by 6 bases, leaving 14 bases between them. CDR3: CASSYLRSGAEAFF. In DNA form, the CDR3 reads TGTGCCAGCAGTTATTTGAGGAGCGGCGCTGAAGCTTTCTTT.

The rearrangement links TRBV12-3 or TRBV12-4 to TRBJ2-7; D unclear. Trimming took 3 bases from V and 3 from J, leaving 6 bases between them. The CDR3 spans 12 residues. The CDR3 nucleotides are TGTGCCAGCAGTTTCGCGGTCTACGAGCAGTACTTC. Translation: CASSFAVYEQYF.

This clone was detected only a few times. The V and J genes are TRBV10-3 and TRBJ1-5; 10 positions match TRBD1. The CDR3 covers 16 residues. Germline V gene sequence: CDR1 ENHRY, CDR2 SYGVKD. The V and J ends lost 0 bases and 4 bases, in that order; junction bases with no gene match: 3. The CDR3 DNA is TGTGCCATCAGTGAGTCGGGGGACAGGGGTAATCAGCCCCAGCATTTT. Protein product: CAISESGDRGNQPQHF.

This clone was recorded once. CDR3 region: CASSDSWAAGGYTF. CDR3 DNA sequence: TGTGCCAGCAGTGACTCGTGGGCAGCAGGCGGCTACACCTTC. The chain carries TRBV6-4 and TRBJ1-2; D uncertain. Trimming left V 0 bases short and J 8 bases short, with 13 bases between. The CDR3 is 14 amino acids. Germline CDR1 is MRHNA and CDR2 is SNTAGT.

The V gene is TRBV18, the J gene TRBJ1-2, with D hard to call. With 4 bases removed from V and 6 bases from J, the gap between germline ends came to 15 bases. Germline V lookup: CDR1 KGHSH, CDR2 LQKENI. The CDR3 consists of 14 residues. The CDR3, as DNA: TGTGCCAGCTCACAAGTCGCAAGCCGCGATGGCTACACCTTC. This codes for CASSQVASRDGYTF.

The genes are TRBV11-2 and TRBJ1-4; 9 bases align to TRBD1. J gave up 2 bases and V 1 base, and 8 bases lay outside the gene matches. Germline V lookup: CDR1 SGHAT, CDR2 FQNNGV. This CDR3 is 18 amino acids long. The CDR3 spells CASSLGLFTGGTNEKLFF. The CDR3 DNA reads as TGTGCCAGCAGCTTAGGTTTATTTACAGGGGGCACTAATGAAAAACTGTTTTTT.

The CDR3 protein is CASSPSGTYTEAFF. The CDR3 nucleotides read TGTGCCAGCTCACCCTCGGGGACATACACTGAAGCTTTCTTT. The V gene is TRBV18, the J gene TRBJ1-1; D is perhaps TRBD1 (6 bases). Trimming took off 3 bases at V and 3 bases at J, with 11 bases between the two ends. The CDR3 is 14 amino acids. Germline CDR1 reads KGHSH; CDR2 reads LQKENI.

DNA of the CDR3: TGTGCCTGGAGTGGTGTCGGGACAGGGGCAAGCTCCTATAATTCACCCCTCCACTTT. Translating it yields CAWSGVGTGASSYNSPLHF. V is TRBV30 and J is TRBJ1-6; 10 bases match TRBD1. V shed 1 base and J 0 bases; nucleotides not matched to a gene: 9. Germline V gene lookup returns CDR1 GTSNPN and CDR2 SVGIG (reference sequence). This CDR3 is 19 amino acids long.

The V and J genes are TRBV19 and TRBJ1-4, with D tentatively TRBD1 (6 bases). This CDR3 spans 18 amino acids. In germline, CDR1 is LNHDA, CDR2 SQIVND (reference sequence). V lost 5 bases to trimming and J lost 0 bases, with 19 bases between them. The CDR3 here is CASSLQGINGATNEKLFF. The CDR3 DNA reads TGTGCCAGTAGTCTACAGGGAATTAACGGCGCAACTAATGAAAAACTGTTTTTT.

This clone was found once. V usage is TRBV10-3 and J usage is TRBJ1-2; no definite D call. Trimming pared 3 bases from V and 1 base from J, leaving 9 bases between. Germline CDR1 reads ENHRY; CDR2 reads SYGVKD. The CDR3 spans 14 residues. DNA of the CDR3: TGTGCCATCAGTGAAGGAAGCGTTAACTATGGCTACACCTTC. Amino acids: CAISEGSVNYGYTF.

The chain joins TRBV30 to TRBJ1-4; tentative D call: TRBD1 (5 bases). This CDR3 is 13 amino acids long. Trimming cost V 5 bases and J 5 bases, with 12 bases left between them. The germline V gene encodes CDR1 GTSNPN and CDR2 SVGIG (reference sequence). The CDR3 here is CAWSGDGNEKLFF. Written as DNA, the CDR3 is TGTGCCTGGTCGGGGGACGGAAATGAAAAACTGTTTTTT.

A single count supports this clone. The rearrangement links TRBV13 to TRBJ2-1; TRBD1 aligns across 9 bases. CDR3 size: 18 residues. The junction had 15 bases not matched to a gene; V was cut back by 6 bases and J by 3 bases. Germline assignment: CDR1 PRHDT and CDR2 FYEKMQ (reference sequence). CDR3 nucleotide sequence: TGTGCCAGCAGGACGAGGTGGGCGGGACAGGGAGTCTACAATGAGCAGTTCTTC. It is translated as CASRTRWAGQGVYNEQFF.

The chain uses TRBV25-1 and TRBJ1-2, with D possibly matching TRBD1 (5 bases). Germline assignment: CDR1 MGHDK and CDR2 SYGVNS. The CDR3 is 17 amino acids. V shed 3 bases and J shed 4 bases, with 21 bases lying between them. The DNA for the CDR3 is TGTGCCAGCAGTGACTCCCCTTTCGGGAGGGGTACCTATGGCTACACCTTC. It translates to CASSDSPFGRGTYGYTF.

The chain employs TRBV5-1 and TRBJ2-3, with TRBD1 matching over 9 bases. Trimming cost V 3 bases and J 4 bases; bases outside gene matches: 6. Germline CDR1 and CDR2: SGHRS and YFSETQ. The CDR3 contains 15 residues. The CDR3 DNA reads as TGCGCCAGCAGCTCCTGGACAGGGGCGGCAGATACGCAGTATTTT. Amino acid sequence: CASSSWTGAADTQYF.

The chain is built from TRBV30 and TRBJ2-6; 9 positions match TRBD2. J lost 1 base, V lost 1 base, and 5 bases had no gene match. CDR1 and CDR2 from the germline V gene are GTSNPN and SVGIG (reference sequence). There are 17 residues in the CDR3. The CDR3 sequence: CAWSGTSAHSGANVLTF. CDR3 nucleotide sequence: TGTGCCTGGAGTGGGACTAGCGCACATTCTGGGGCCAACGTCCTGACTTTC.

This CDR3 reads CASSQAGGPGVDTQYF. DNA for the CDR3: TGTGCCAGCAGCCAAGCGGGAGGGCCCGGGGTAGATACGCAGTATTTT. The genes are TRBV3-1 (or the pseudogene TRBV3-2) and TRBJ2-3, with 8 bases that match TRBD2. Germline loops: CDR1 LGHDT, CDR2 YNNKEL (reference sequence). The CDR3 consists of 16 residues. V lost 1 base, J lost 5 bases, and 8 bases stayed unmatched.